The 12 T cell receptor beta chains below were found in one sample sequenced in a study of blood T cell repertoires in COVID-19. Method: immunoSEQ multiplex PCR; TCRdb's copy keeps in-frame clones and lacks some. Of 250,000 to 300,000 clones listed, 80% to 90% are singletons. The sample was PBMCs or T cells enriched from blood (not recorded which). These receptors were taken from a woman between 45 and 65 years old who had recovered from COVID-19.

The rearrangement uses TRBV6-5 and TRBJ1-2; TRBD1 might be the D (6 bases). This CDR3 is 13 amino acids long. Between the trimmed V and J ends, which lost 8 bases and 8 bases, there was a span of 18 bases. CDR1 is MNHEY, CDR2 SVGAGI, per germline. DNA for the CDR3: TGTGCCAGCGGGGGGGGCGCAACCTACGGCTACACCTTC. It encodes CASGGGATYGYTF.

The gene calls are TRBV27 and TRBJ1-2, with D tentatively TRBD1 (6 bases). V lost 1 base and J lost 4, with 13 bases in between. Germline V gene sequence: CDR1 MNHEY, CDR2 SMNVEV (reference sequence). CDR3 length: 15 residues. CDR3 DNA: TGTGCCAGCAGTTTATTCGGCGTCAGGGGCTATGGCTACACCTTC. Translating gives CASSLFGVRGYGYTF.

The chain is built from TRBV19 and TRBJ1-4; TRBD1 might be the D (5 bases). V lost 3 bases and J lost 4, with 9 bases in between. This CDR3 is 14 amino acids long. Germline CDR1 LNHDA, CDR2 SQIVND (reference sequence). The CDR3 nucleotides are TGTGCCAGTAGTATCCGGGGGGATAATGAAAAACTGTTTTTT. Residues: CASSIRGDNEKLFF.

CDR3 loop: CASSGERTVAISGNTIYF. CDR3 DNA: TGTGCCAGTAGTGGGGAGAGGACCGTGGCGATCTCTGGAAACACCATATATTTT. This chain uses TRBV19 with TRBJ1-3; D gene unclear. Trimming cost V 5 bases and J 0 bases, with 20 bases left between them. This CDR3 has 18 residues. Germline V gives CDR1 LNHDA, CDR2 SQIVND (reference sequence).

In this sample, this clone turned up once. The CDR3 is CASSFAGNSGNTIYF. DNA for the CDR3: TGTGCCAGCAGTTTCGCAGGGAACTCTGGAAACACCATATATTTT. The V call is TRBV28, the J call TRBJ1-3; TRBD1 might be the D (5 bases). With 3 bases removed from V and 0 bases from J, the gap between germline ends came to 9 bases. This CDR3 comprises 15 residues. Germline lookup yields CDR1 MDHEN and CDR2 SYDVKM.

The chain combines TRBV5-4 with TRBJ1-1; D remains ambiguous. The CDR3 is 14 amino acids. Trimming stripped 0 bases from V and 0 bases from J, with 6 bases between. CDR1 and CDR2 (germline): SGHNT, YYREEE (reference sequence). The CDR3 loop reads CASSLGSLNTEAFF. As DNA, the CDR3 is TGTGCCAGCAGCTTGGGTTCCTTGAACACTGAAGCTTTCTTT.

V usage is TRBV28 and J usage is TRBJ2-3; 8 positions match TRBD2. This CDR3 region has 20 residues. Germline V gives CDR1 MDHEN, CDR2 SYDVKM. V was pared by 3 bases and J by 0 bases, with 17 bases of the junction left unmatched. This chain's CDR3 is CASSFFEREQGRASTDTQYF. In DNA, the CDR3 is TGTGCCAGCAGTTTCTTCGAGCGGGAGCAAGGAAGGGCTAGCACAGATACGCAGTATTTT. The full variable domain, its missing parts supplied by reference TRBV28 and TRBJ2-3, is DVKVTQSSRYLVKRTGEKVFLECVQDMDHENMFWYRQDPGLGLRLIYFSYDVKMKEKGDIPEGYSVSREKKERFSLILESASTNQTSMYLCASSFFEREQGRASTDTQYFGPGTRLTVL.

This sequence joins TRBV2 and TRBJ2-3, with TRBD1 matching over 7 bases. The CDR3 extends over 14 amino acids. Germline V CDR1 and CDR2: SNHLY, FYNNEI. V lost 6 bases to trimming and J lost 6 bases; unmatched junction nucleotides: 9. The CDR3, as DNA: TGTGCCAGCAGAGGGGACAGACAGTACGATACGCAGTATTTT. Amino acid sequence: CASRGDRQYDTQYF.

This chain connects TRBV12-3 or TRBV12-4 to TRBJ2-5; 7 bases map to TRBD1. This CDR3 comprises 13 residues. The junction had 6 bases not matched to a gene; V was cut back by 7 bases and J by 4 bases. The CDR3 DNA is TGTGCCAGCACCGGGACAGCCAGAGAGACCCAGTACTTC. It translates to CASTGTARETQYF.

The sample holds one count of this clone. The V call is TRBV3-1 (or the pseudogene TRBV3-2), the J call TRBJ1-6; D is uncertain. The V gene's germline CDR1 is LGHDT and CDR2 YNNKEL (reference sequence). CDR3 length equals 14 residues. Trimming stripped 2 bases from V and 7 bases from J, with 9 bases between. CDR3 nucleotide sequence: TGTGCCAGCAGCCAACCGGGTCAAAATTCACCCCTCCACTTT. Amino acid sequence: CASSQPGQNSPLHF.

This chain connects TRBV28 to TRBJ1-2; 7 positions agree with TRBD1. CDR3 size: 14 residues. Losses at the gene ends were 4 bases for V and 3 bases for J; bases not matched to a gene: 5. Germline lookup yields CDR1 MDHEN and CDR2 SYDVKM. This CDR3 reads CASSSQGSYYGYTF. DNA for the CDR3: TGTGCCAGCAGTTCACAGGGGTCCTACTATGGCTACACCTTC.

This sequence joins TRBV21-1 and TRBJ1-6; the DNA was not used to check the table's D call, TRBD1. TRBV21-1 is a pseudogene. The CDR3 consists of 24 residues. The CDR3 DNA is TGTGCCAGCAGCAAAGAAAAGTGGGACAGGGGGCCTATCTTTTCTGTGATCTATAATTCACCCCTCCACTTT. Its translation is CASSKEKWDRGPIFSVIYNSPLHF.